Sequencing of this T cell receptor (beta chain) was carried out in a study of shared clonotypes between healthy human individuals. The overall study: Each donor's CD4 naive and CD4 memory cells filled three plates apiece, CD8 naive two, and CD8 memory one.

Sequencing was performed with immunoSEQ multiplex PCR; in TCRdb, only in-frame clones are kept and a portion is missing. In the table there are hundreds of thousands of clones, about 74% of which are singletons. The CDR3 length is 13 residues. The germline gives CDR1 SGDLS, CDR2 YYNGEE. Trimming removed 3 bases from V and 5 bases from J, with 9 bases in between. The donors were all Caucasian adults (living in Nashville, Tennessee). The specimen sequenced was memory CD4+ T cells sorted from blood. Subset denoted: CD45RA-negative fraction. This sequence originates from a young woman in good health. This chain joins TRBV9 and TRBJ1-3; TRBD1 is a possible D gene (5 bases). In DNA, the CDR3 is TGTGCCAGCAGCGGCAGGGTGCGAAACACCATATATTTT. Translation: CASSGRVRNTIYF.